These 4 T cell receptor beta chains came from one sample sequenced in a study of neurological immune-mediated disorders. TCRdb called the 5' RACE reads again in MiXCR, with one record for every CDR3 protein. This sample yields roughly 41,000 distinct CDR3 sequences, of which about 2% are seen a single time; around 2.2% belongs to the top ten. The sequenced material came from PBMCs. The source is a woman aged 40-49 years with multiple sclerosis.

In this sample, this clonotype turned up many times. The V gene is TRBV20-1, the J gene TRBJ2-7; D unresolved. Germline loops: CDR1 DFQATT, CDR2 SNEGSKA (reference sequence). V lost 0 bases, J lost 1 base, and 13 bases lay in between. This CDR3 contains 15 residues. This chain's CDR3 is CSARDPRPVSYEQYF. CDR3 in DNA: TGCAGTGCTAGAGATCCCCGACCGGTTTCCTACGAGCAGTACTTC.

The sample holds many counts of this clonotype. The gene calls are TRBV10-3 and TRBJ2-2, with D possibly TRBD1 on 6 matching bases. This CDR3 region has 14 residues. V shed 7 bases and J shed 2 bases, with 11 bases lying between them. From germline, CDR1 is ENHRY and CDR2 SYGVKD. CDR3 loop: CAIKNRANTGELFF. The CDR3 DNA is TGTGCCATCAAAAACAGGGCTAACACCGGGGAGCTGTTTTTT.

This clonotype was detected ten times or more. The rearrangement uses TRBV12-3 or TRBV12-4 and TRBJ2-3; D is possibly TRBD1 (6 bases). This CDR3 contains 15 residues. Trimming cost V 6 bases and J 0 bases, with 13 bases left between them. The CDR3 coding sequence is TGTGCCAGCAGGCTGACAGGAGCTAGCACAGATACGCAGTATTTT. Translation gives CASRLTGASTDTQYF.

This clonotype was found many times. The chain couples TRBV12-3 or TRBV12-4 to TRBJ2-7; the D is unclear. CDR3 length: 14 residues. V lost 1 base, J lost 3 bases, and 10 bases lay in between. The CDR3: CASSLGRKYYEQYF. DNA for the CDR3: TGTGCCAGCAGTTTAGGCAGGAAGTACTACGAGCAGTACTTC.